The TCR beta chain described here comes from a study of T-cell reconstitution after alpha-beta-depleted transplantation in children. TCRbeta library construction was performed incorporating unique molecular identifiers. Via MiXCR, TCRdb re-called the PCR reads, giving one row per CDR3 protein. The sample yields fewer than 750,000 distinct CDR3 sequences, more than 20% seen once. The CDR3 is 15 amino acids. J lost 4 bases, V lost 6 bases, and 6 bases had no gene match. Comment on this clonotype: Its antigen remains unknown.

Study outcomes and limitations: High day-60 TCRbeta diversity in some patients came from surviving recipient T cells and thymic progenitors. Several hundred expanded graft clones reportedly supplied alpha-beta T cells about two months after transplant.

V and J are TRBV12-3 or TRBV12-4 and TRBJ2-3; 11 nucleotides match TRBD2. Source: PBMCs, taken before TCRalphabeta/CD19-depleted stem cell transplant. This TCR derives from a boy in the first two years of life with Wiskott-Aldrich syndrome, due to receive a stem cell transplant. CDR3 in DNA: TGTGCCAGCAGCCCTAGCGGGAGGCCGTCAGATACGCAGTATTTT. Translated, it gives CASSPSGRPSDTQYF.